The sequence of this T cell receptor (beta chain) was determined in a study of blood T cell repertoires in COVID-19. For the study at large: Samples taken during acute and convalescent COVID-19 were collected in the United States, Italy and Spain.

CDR1 and CDR2 (germline): SQVTM, ANQGSEA. This CDR3 spans 14 amino acids. Losses at the gene ends were 7 bases for V and 0 bases for J; bases not matched to a gene: 3. Original handling: From reference gene primer amplification, estimates of nucleated cell counts were derived. Sequencing was performed with immunoSEQ multiplex PCR; in TCRdb, only in-frame clones are kept and a portion is missing. That table is the source of V, J and clone size, and D and trimming were worked out from the DNA. Of 200,000 or so clones listed, roughly 84% are singletons. The chain joins TRBV29-1 to TRBJ1-3, with 10 nucleotides matching TRBD1. The clonotype comes from a woman in her sixties with acute or convalescent COVID-19. Material: peripheral blood. The CDR3 DNA is TGCAGCGCATGGGACAGGGGCTCTGGAAACACCATATATTTT. Its protein is CSAWDRGSGNTIYF.